Listed below are T cell receptor beta chains from one sample, sequenced in a study of T cell responses to AZD1222 COVID-19 vaccine. Sequencing used immunoSEQ multiplex PCR; TCRdb keeps in-frame clones, though not all of them. The sample yields 100,000 or so clones, 85% to 90% seen once. Source: peripheral blood, taken on day 0 of AZD1222 vaccination. These receptors originate from an adult in good health. Both conserved end residues are part of each CDR3. The order of the fields is V gene, clone size, J gene, D gene, CDR3 protein. D genes are given only for firm matches. Clone size is given for some rows only: seen once, a few or many times, or a class if the clone is expanded.

TRBV4-3,.,TRBJ2-1,.,CASSQSRSGGEQFF
TRBV19,.,TRBJ1-3,TRBD1,CARPGRLPLDRGNTIYF
TRBV5-6,.,TRBJ1-2,.,CASSLYVGRINYGYTF
TRBV27,.,TRBJ2-5,TRBD1,CASSFGQGAGTQYF
TRBV6-5,.,TRBJ1-1,.,CASIGEFRRSTEAFF
TRBV7-9,.,TRBJ2-2,.,CASSLGLGHSNTGELFF
TRBV19,.,TRBJ1-4,TRBD1,CASSLWTGTNEKLFF
TRBV18,.,TRBJ2-2,TRBD1,CASSRDRGSDTGELFF
TRBV28,.,TRBJ1-5,.,CASSPHGGQPQHF
TRBV7-9,.,TRBJ2-1,TRBD2,CASSLASGGPFGFF
TRBV28,.,TRBJ1-2,.,CAGRDLGYGYTF
TRBV5-5,.,TRBJ2-3,TRBD2,CASSPRLAGGIVPYF
TRBV12-3/TRBV12-4,.,TRBJ1-5,.,CASSPSNQPQHF
TRBV19,.,TRBJ1-6,.,CASSIIGSSYNSPLHF
TRBV7-9,.,TRBJ1-1,.,CASSSDSAGTEAFF
TRBV19,once,TRBJ2-5,TRBD1,CASSIRDRVNEETQYF